This passage covers 17 T cell receptor beta chains from one sample sequenced in a study of shared clonotypes between healthy human individuals. Some clones are missing from TCRdb's copy, which holds only in-frame ones; the method was immunoSEQ multiplex PCR. The sample has 550,000 to 600,000 clones, 98% seen once; the top ten hold 0.3%. Terminally differentiated effector memory CD45RA+ cells were excluded from the naive CD8 cells, which were CD45RO-negative and positively selected for CCR7. Sample: naive CD8+ T cells sorted from blood. The source of these receptors is a man under 40 in good health.

The chain couples TRBV7-6 to TRBJ2-1; 9 bases line up with TRBD2. The CDR3 runs 15 residues. With V trimmed by 2 bases and J by 7 bases, 6 bases remained unmatched. In germline, CDR1 is SGHVS, CDR2 FNYEAQ. CDR3 DNA: TGTGCCAGCAGCTTATCGCTAGCGGGATTGAATGAGCAGTTCTTC. Its protein is CASSLSLAGLNEQFF.

The chain joins TRBV15 to TRBJ2-7, with D maybe TRBD2 (6 bases). V shed 0 bases and J shed 5 bases, with 14 bases lying between them. The CDR3 loop spans 15 amino acids. Looked up from germline, CDR1 is LNHNV and CDR2 is YYDKDF (reference sequence). DNA of the CDR3: TGTGCCACCAGCAGAGATCGGCGCGGGACCCACGAGCAGTACTTC. It codes for CATSRDRRGTHEQYF.

As concerns this clone: The same CDR3 also results from other DNA sequences found in this sample. V gene TRBV20-1 combines with J gene TRBJ2-1; D uncertain. There are 10 residues in the CDR3. The V end lost 6 bases, the J end lost 4 bases, and 4 bases lay between the germline ends. Germline V CDR1 and CDR2: DFQATT, SNEGSKA (reference sequence). The CDR3 DNA is TGCAGTGCCCCGTACAATGAGCAGTTCTTC. Protein: CSAPYNEQFF.

The V and J genes are TRBV10-3 and TRBJ2-3; D is perhaps TRBD2 (6 bases). This CDR3 comprises 17 residues. Germline CDR1 is ENHRY and CDR2 is SYGVKD. Trimming cost V 0 bases and J 2 bases, with 15 bases left between them. The CDR3 is CAISESVAEGNTDTQYF. The CDR3 coding sequence is TGTGCCATCAGTGAGTCGGTTGCGGAGGGAAACACAGATACGCAGTATTTT.

The chain combines TRBV7-9 with TRBJ2-4; 10 bases agree with TRBD2. Germline V gene sequence: CDR1 SEHNR, CDR2 FQNEAQ (reference sequence). Trimming took 5 bases from V and 0 from J; bases not matched to a gene: 4. The CDR3 sequence is 16 residues long. The CDR3 sequence is CASSRTSGLAKNIQYF. The CDR3 DNA sequence: TGTGCCAGCAGCCGGACTAGCGGACTAGCCAAAAACATTCAGTACTTC.

CDR3 protein: CSAWSGYGYTF. The CDR3 DNA is TGCAGCGCCTGGAGTGGCTATGGCTACACCTTC. V and J are TRBV29-1 and TRBJ1-2; D is uncertain. The CDR3 has 11 residues. Germline V gene sequence: CDR1 SQVTM, CDR2 ANQGSEA. Trimming stripped 7 bases from V and 4 bases from J, with 10 bases between. Full variable domain (outside the CDR3, taken from reference TRBV29-1 and TRBJ1-2): SAVISQKPSRDICQRGTSLTIQCQVDSQVTMMFWYRQQPGQSLTLIATANQGSEATYESGFVIDKFPISRPNLTFSTLTVSNMSPEDSSIYLCSAWSGYGYTFGSGTRLTVV.

This sequence joins TRBV10-1 and TRBJ2-7, with D unclear. V dropped 5 bases and J dropped 0 bases, with 11 bases sitting between them. This CDR3 is built from 14 residues. CDR1 and CDR2 from the germline V gene are WNHNN and SYGVQD (reference sequence). The CDR3 loop reads CASSPNVDSYEQYF. The CDR3 coding sequence is TGCGCCAGCAGTCCTAACGTAGACTCCTACGAGCAGTACTTC.

The genes are TRBV28 and TRBJ2-5, with D maybe TRBD1 (6 bases). This CDR3 has 13 amino acids. The germline V and J ends were trimmed by 10 bases and 4 bases, with 16 bases remaining between them. The germline gives CDR1 MDHEN, CDR2 SYDVKM. The CDR3 DNA is TGTGCCACCCAAGACAGGCTGCCAGAGACCCAGTACTTC. Encoded protein: CATQDRLPETQYF.

The V and J genes are TRBV2 and TRBJ2-7; D remains ambiguous. This CDR3 region has 13 residues. Trimming took 2 bases from V and 2 from J, leaving 7 bases between them. CDR1 is SNHLY and CDR2 is FYNNEI in the germline V gene. The CDR3 coding sequence is TGTGCCAGCAGTGAAACTCCTGCCTACGAGCAGTACTTC. This gives the protein CASSETPAYEQYF.

This chain connects TRBV27 to TRBJ2-2, with D tentatively TRBD2 (5 bases). Trimming pared 4 bases from V and 3 bases from J, leaving 9 bases between. The length of the CDR3 is 14 residues. Germline assignment: CDR1 MNHEY and CDR2 SMNVEV (reference sequence). The CDR3 loop reads CASSYGLYTGELFF. CDR3 DNA: TGTGCCAGCAGTTATGGACTTTACACCGGGGAGCTGTTTTTT.

The chain employs TRBV27 and TRBJ1-5; 8 bases are a match to TRBD1. This CDR3 has 14 amino acids. The V segment lost 4 bases and the J segment 7 bases; nucleotides outside the gene matches: 6. Germline CDR1 is MNHEY and CDR2 is SMNVEV (reference sequence). CDR3 nucleotides: TGTGCCAGCAGTTCCCAGGGGGCTTGGCAGCCCCAGCATTTT. It yields the protein CASSSQGAWQPQHF.

CDR3 coding DNA: TGTGCCAGCAGCTTGGTGCTGGGGATGGGCACTGAAGCTTTCTTT. Translating gives CASSLVLGMGTEAFF. The chain combines TRBV5-4 with TRBJ1-1; D unclear. The CDR3 is 15 residues long. The germline V gene encodes CDR1 SGHNT and CDR2 YYREEE (reference sequence). V was shortened by 0 bases and J by 4 bases, with 13 bases between the two germline ends.

The J gene is TRBJ2-1, the V gene TRBV9; D could derive from TRBD1 or TRBD2 (5 bases each). The V end lost 3 bases, the J end lost 4 bases, and 11 bases lay between the germline ends. Germline V gene sequence: CDR1 SGDLS, CDR2 YYNGEE. The CDR3 spans 14 residues. CDR3 coding DNA: TGTGCCAGCAGCGGGGGGATTAAGTACAATGAGCAGTTCTTC. This codes for CASSGGIKYNEQFF.

The chain has TRBV13 and TRBJ2-3; D gene uncertain. V was pared by 0 bases and J by 0 bases, with 4 bases between. This CDR3 comprises 14 residues. Germline assignment: CDR1 PRHDT and CDR2 FYEKMQ (reference sequence). The DNA of the CDR3 is TGTGCCAGCAGCTTAGGTTACAGCACAGATACGCAGTATTTT. Protein sequence: CASSLGYSTDTQYF.

The J gene is TRBJ1-2, the V gene TRBV29-1; no definite D call. The CDR3 runs to 14 residues. Germline CDR1 and CDR2: SQVTM and ANQGSEA. The V end was cut by 4 bases, the J end by 4 bases, with 16 bases between. The CDR3, as DNA: TGCAGCGTTGTAACCGGATTCAGCTTCTATGGCTACACCTTC. Translating it yields CSVVTGFSFYGYTF.

The chain employs TRBV7-9 and TRBJ2-5; D may match TRBD1 or TRBD2 (5 bases each). CDR3 size: 16 residues. Germline CDR1 reads SEHNR; CDR2 reads FQNEAQ (reference sequence). The V end lost 4 bases, the J end lost 5 bases, and 20 bases lay between the germline ends. CDR3 DNA sequence: TGTGCCAGCAGCTCCCGTCTCACGGGACCACCGGAGACCCAGTACTTC. It is translated as CASSSRLTGPPETQYF. The complete variable domain, with remaining parts taken from reference TRBV7-9 and TRBJ2-5, reads DTGVSQNPRHKITKRGQNVTFRCDPISEHNRLYWYRQTLGQGPEFLTYFQNEAQLEKSRLLSDRFSAERPKGSFSTLEIQRTEQGDSAMYLCASSSRLTGPPETQYFGPGTRLLVL.

This chain joins TRBV14 and TRBJ2-7; maybe TRBD1 (6 bases). V lost 1 base and J 0 bases, leaving 13 bases between the germline ends. Germline assignment: CDR1 SGHDN and CDR2 FVKESK. The CDR3 spans 16 residues. The CDR3 protein is CASSQVQGRSSYEQYF. The DNA for the CDR3 is TGTGCCAGCAGCCAAGTCCAGGGGCGTTCCTCCTACGAGCAGTACTTC.